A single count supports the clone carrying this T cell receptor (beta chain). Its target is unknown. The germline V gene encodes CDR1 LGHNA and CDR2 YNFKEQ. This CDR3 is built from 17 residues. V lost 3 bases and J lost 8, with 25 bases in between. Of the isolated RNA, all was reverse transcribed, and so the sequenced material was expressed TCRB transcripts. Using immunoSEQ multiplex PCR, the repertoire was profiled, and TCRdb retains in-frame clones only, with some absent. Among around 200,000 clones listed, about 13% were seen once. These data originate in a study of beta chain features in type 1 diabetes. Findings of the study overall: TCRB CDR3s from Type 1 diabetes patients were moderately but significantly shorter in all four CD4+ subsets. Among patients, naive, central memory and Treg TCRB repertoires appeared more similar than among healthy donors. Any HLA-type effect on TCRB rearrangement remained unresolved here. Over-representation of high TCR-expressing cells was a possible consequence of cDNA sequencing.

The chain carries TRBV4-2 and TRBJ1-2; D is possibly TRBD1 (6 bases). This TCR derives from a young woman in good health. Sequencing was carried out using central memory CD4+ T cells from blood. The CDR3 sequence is CASSQVSTGRGISGYTF. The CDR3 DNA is TGTGCCAGCAGCCAGGTCTCAACGGGCAGGGGAATTAGCGGCTACACCTTC.